The 29 T cell receptor beta chains presented below share a single source sample, sequenced in a study of blood T cell repertoires in COVID-19. Assay used: immunoSEQ multiplex PCR; TCRdb lists only in-frame clones, some missing. The sample includes fewer than 110,000 clones, about 85% seen only once; the top ten take 3% to 3.5%. The specimen was peripheral blood. These receptors originate from a man aged 50 to 59 in a cohort sampled during active COVID-19.

The chain combines TRBV11-2 with TRBJ2-5; the match to TRBD2 covers 12 bases. Germline CDR1 SGHAT, CDR2 FQNNGV. This CDR3 region has 18 residues. The V segment lost 2 bases and the J segment 4 bases; nucleotides outside the gene matches: 11. The CDR3 is CASSLSASGGARGETQYF. The CDR3 DNA reads as TGTGCCAGCAGCTTAAGTGCTAGCGGGGGGGCCAGGGGAGAGACCCAGTACTTC. The variable domain in full, completed from reference TRBV11-2 and TRBJ2-5, reads EAGVAQSPRYKIIEKRQSVAFWCNPISGHATLYWYQQILGQGPKLLIQFQNNGVVDDSQLPKDRFSAERLKGVDSTLKIQPAKLEDSAVYLCASSLSASGGARGETQYFGPGTRLLVL.

The rearrangement links TRBV2 to TRBJ2-1; D is unclear. Trimming cost V 3 bases and J 8 bases, with 8 bases left between them. The CDR3 is made up of 12 amino acids. CDR1 and CDR2 from the germline V gene are SNHLY and FYNNEI. In nucleotides, the CDR3 is TGTGCCAGCAGTGAGATTGGCCATGAGCAGTTCTTC. Translating it yields CASSEIGHEQFF.

The chain uses TRBV7-8 and TRBJ2-3, with D maybe TRBD2 (6 bases). V lost 5 bases and J lost 2, with 20 bases in between. The germline gives CDR1 SGHVS, CDR2 FQNEAQ. CDR3 length equals 17 residues. The DNA of the CDR3 is TGTGCCAGCAGCCCCGGCGCCGGGGGATACCTCACAGATACGCAGTATTTT. As protein: CASSPGAGGYLTDTQYF.

V usage is TRBV19 and J usage is TRBJ2-7; a possible D gene is TRBD1 (5 bases). The CDR3 covers 14 residues. V was pared by 5 bases and J by 3 bases, with 14 bases between. CDR1 LNHDA and CDR2 SQIVND come from the germline V gene (reference sequence). In DNA form, the CDR3 reads TGTGCCAGTAGTGGAGCAGGGTTCAGCTACGAGCAGTACTTC. This translates into CASSGAGFSYEQYF. Complete variable domain (other parts from reference TRBV19 and TRBJ2-7): DGGITQSPKYLFRKEGQNVTLSCEQNLNHDAMYWYRQDPGQGLRLIYYSQIVNDFQKGDIAEGYSVSREKKESFPLTVTSAQKNPTAFYLCASSGAGFSYEQYFGPGTRLTVT.

The rearrangement links TRBV18 to TRBJ2-1; TRBD1 agrees at 8 bases. Trimming cost V 2 bases and J 7 bases; bases outside gene matches: 7. Germline CDR1 reads KGHSH; CDR2 reads LQKENI. This CDR3 is 15 amino acids long. CDR3 protein: CASSPMAGGWNEQFF. CDR3 nucleotides: TGTGCCAGCTCACCAATGGCAGGGGGCTGGAATGAGCAGTTCTTC. Based on the CDR3 plus reference TRBV18 and TRBJ2-1, the full variable domain is NAGVMQNPRHLVRRRGQEARLRCSPMKGHSHVYWYRQLPEEGLKFMVYLQKENIIDESGMPKERFSAEFPKEGPSILRIQQVVRGDSAAYFCASSPMAGGWNEQFFGPGTRLTVL.

This clone appeared a single time. The chain couples TRBV25-1 to TRBJ1-1; possible D gene TRBD1, 5 bases. Per germline, CDR1 MGHDK and CDR2 SYGVNS. The CDR3 runs 15 residues. Trimming shortened V by 4 bases and J by 5 bases, and 17 bases separated the two germline ends. CDR3 residues: CASSGGWRGRTEAFF. The CDR3 nucleotides are TGTGCCAGCAGTGGTGGTTGGAGGGGCCGTACTGAAGCTTTCTTT.

The chain couples TRBV7-6 to TRBJ2-5; D remains ambiguous. The CDR3 length is 13 residues. Between the trimmed V and J ends, which lost 1 base and 2 bases, there was a span of 5 bases. Looked up from germline, CDR1 is SGHVS and CDR2 is FNYEAQ. The CDR3 DNA reads TGTGCCAGCAGCTTAGATCAACAAGAGACCCAGTACTTC. It yields the protein CASSLDQQETQYF.

The chain carries TRBV2 and TRBJ2-1; 7 bases are a match to TRBD1. This CDR3 is 12 amino acids long. The germline V gene encodes CDR1 SNHLY and CDR2 FYNNEI. V shed 6 bases, J shed 9 bases, and the junction held 5 bases outside the gene matches. The CDR3 loop is CASSATGIEQFF. The CDR3 DNA is TGTGCCAGCAGCGCGACAGGGATTGAGCAGTTCTTC.

The chain uses TRBV19 and TRBJ2-2; the match to TRBD2 covers 8 bases. V was clipped by 0 bases and J by 5 bases; unmatched bases: 2. CDR3 length: 15 residues. Germline V gene data show CDR1 as LNHDA and CDR2 as SQIVND (reference sequence). The CDR3 nucleotides read TGTGCCAGTAGTATAGAGGCGGGGGGAACCGGGGAGCTGTTTTTT. Residues: CASSIEAGGTGELFF.

The rearrangement joins TRBV7-2 to TRBJ1-2; D not certain. Germline V gene data show CDR1 as SGHTA and CDR2 as FQGNSA. The CDR3 is 13 amino acids. Trimming cost V 4 bases and J 4 bases, with 10 bases left between them. CDR3 coding DNA: TGTGCCAGCAGCTCTAAGGCGGGCTATGGCTACACCTTC. Translating gives CASSSKAGYGYTF.

The rearrangement links TRBV11-3 to TRBJ1-4, with a tentative D call TRBD1 (5 bases). CDR3 length equals 14 residues. The germline V gene has CDR1 SGHNT and CDR2 YENEEA. Between the trimmed V and J ends, which lost 6 bases and 6 bases, there was a span of 14 bases. The CDR3 sequence: CASSLGDSDEKLFF. The CDR3 nucleotides are TGTGCCAGCAGTCTGGGGGACTCGGATGAAAAACTGTTTTTT.

This chain connects TRBV7-9 to TRBJ2-5; maybe TRBD1 (6 bases). Germline V CDR1 and CDR2: SEHNR, FQNEAQ (reference sequence). CDR3 length equals 15 residues. V lost 3 bases to trimming and J lost 2 bases, with 13 bases between them. CDR3 DNA sequence: TGTGCCAGCAGCTTCCCCCGGACAGATCAAGAGACCCAGTACTTC. Protein product: CASSFPRTDQETQYF.

The table lists this clone with a few counts. The chain employs TRBV19 and TRBJ1-6; D gene unclear. The V end lost 1 base, the J end lost 10 bases, and 14 bases lay between the germline ends. In germline, CDR1 is LNHDA, CDR2 SQIVND (reference sequence). The length of the CDR3 is 15 residues. The CDR3 region is CASSIGAGGSSPLHF. Written as DNA, the CDR3 is TGTGCCAGTAGTATAGGTGCAGGAGGGAGCTCACCCCTCCACTTT.

The chain has TRBV6-2 or TRBV6-3 and TRBJ1-5; D unresolved. Germline V gives CDR1 MNHEY, CDR2 SVGEGT. The CDR3 consists of 14 residues. V lost 6 bases and J 0 bases, leaving 9 bases between the germline ends. The CDR3 reads CASSPTSSNQPQHF. CDR3 coding DNA: TGTGCCAGCAGCCCCACAAGTAGCAATCAGCCCCAGCATTTT.

This clone was observed once. The chain couples TRBV6-2 or TRBV6-3 to TRBJ1-2; no definite D call. The germline gives CDR1 MNHEY, CDR2 SVGEGT. The CDR3 runs to 13 residues. V lost 6 bases, J lost 4 bases, and 12 bases lay in between. The CDR3: CASSDGSAYGYTF. The CDR3 nucleotides are TGTGCCAGCAGCGACGGGTCGGCCTATGGCTACACCTTC.

CDR3: CASSPSGGGAYNEQFF. CDR3 DNA: TGTGCCAGCAGCCCGTCGGGCGGGGGGGCCTACAATGAGCAGTTCTTC. The rearrangement uses TRBV7-6 and TRBJ2-1; the match to TRBD2 covers 9 bases. Trimming at V came to 5 bases and at J to 2 bases, leaving 7 bases not matched to a gene. CDR3 length equals 16 residues. Germline V gene data show CDR1 as SGHVS and CDR2 as FNYEAQ.

In this sample, this clone turned up once. At the DNA level, this CDR3 is encoded by other sequences in the same sample as well. The chain couples TRBV5-1 to TRBJ1-2; no clear D. The V end lost 0 bases, the J end lost 2 bases, and 5 bases lay between the germline ends. The length of the CDR3 is 13 residues. The V gene's germline CDR1 is SGHRS and CDR2 YFSETQ. CDR3 sequence (DNA): TGCGCCAGCAGCTTGGACAGCAACTATGGCTACACCTTC. This encodes CASSLDSNYGYTF.

This rearrangement joins TRBV6-6 to TRBJ1-5, with TRBD1 matching over 9 bases. This CDR3 has 15 residues. Germline V gene lookup returns CDR1 MNHNY and CDR2 SVGAGI (reference sequence). V trimming: 8 bases; J trimming: 6 bases; junction bases outside the gene matches: 11. The CDR3 loop reads CASSYKQGATQPQHF. In DNA, the CDR3 is TGTGCCAGCTCTTATAAACAGGGGGCTACTCAGCCCCAGCATTTT.

The chain links TRBV6-2 or TRBV6-3 to TRBJ2-1, with 11 bases identical to TRBD2. There are 15 residues in the CDR3. The germline V gene encodes CDR1 MNHEY and CDR2 SVGEGT. The J segment lost 6 bases and the V segment lost 4 bases, leaving 5 bases of the junction unmatched. CDR3 sequence reads: CASSSGTSGSNEQFF. CDR3 sequence (DNA): TGTGCCAGCAGTTCCGGGACTAGCGGATCCAATGAGCAGTTCTTC.

J is TRBJ2-7 and V is TRBV7-2; 9 nucleotides match TRBD2. This CDR3 has 15 amino acids. Germline V gene sequence: CDR1 SGHTA, CDR2 FQGNSA. V shed 5 bases and J 2 bases; nucleotides not matched to a gene: 7. The chain's CDR3 is CASSHEAGGAYEQYF. DNA of the CDR3: TGTGCCAGCAGCCACGAAGCGGGGGGTGCCTACGAGCAGTACTTC.

The V and J genes are TRBV15 and TRBJ2-1, with 12 bases aligning to TRBD1. The J segment lost 7 bases and the V segment lost 0 bases, leaving 7 bases of the junction unmatched. This CDR3 has 17 residues. Germline CDR1 and CDR2: LNHNV and YYDKDF (reference sequence). DNA of the CDR3: TGTGCCACCAGCAGAGATAGGGGGACAGGGGGCAAGAATGAGCAGTTCTTC. Its translation: CATSRDRGTGGKNEQFF. Full variable domain (missing parts from reference TRBV15 and TRBJ2-1): DAMVIQNPRYQVTQFGKPVTLSCSQTLNHNVMYWYQQKSSQAPKLLFHYYDKDFNNEADTPDNFQSRRPNTSFCFLDIRSPGLGDTAMYLCATSRDRGTGGKNEQFFGPGTRLTVL.

V is TRBV2 and J is TRBJ1-1; weak D call: TRBD1 (6 bases). The germline gives CDR1 SNHLY, CDR2 FYNNEI. The V and J ends lost 3 bases and 3 bases respectively, with 11 bases between them. The length of the CDR3 is 14 residues. CDR3 coding DNA: TGTGCCAGCAGTGATGGGGGCCTTTACACTGAAGCTTTCTTT. It yields the protein CASSDGGLYTEAFF.

The chain employs TRBV7-2 and TRBJ1-2; TRBD1 matches 10 bases. Per the germline V gene, CDR1 is SGHTA and CDR2 is FQGNSA. V lost 1 base, J lost 8 bases, and 7 bases stayed unmatched. This CDR3 is built from 15 residues. The CDR3 nucleotides are TGTGCCAGCAGCTTAGGGGACAGGGGCGGGAGGGGCTACACCTTC. Amino acids: CASSLGDRGGRGYTF.

The chain carries TRBV5-1 and TRBJ2-1; D may be TRBD2 (5 bases). Germline V lookup: CDR1 SGHRS, CDR2 YFSETQ. CDR3 length equals 13 residues. Trimming removed 4 bases from V and 9 bases from J, with 14 bases in between. This CDR3 is CASSPEVVGEQFF. CDR3 in DNA: TGCGCCAGCAGCCCGGAGGTAGTGGGTGAGCAGTTCTTC.

V and J are TRBV5-5 and TRBJ2-3; TRBD2 matches at 12 bases. Germline-derived CDR1 and CDR2 are SGHKS and YYEKEE (reference sequence). Germline trimming cut 4 bases from V and 3 bases from J; bases unmatched to any gene: 6. The CDR3 contains 16 residues. CDR3: CASSIASGGVTDTQYF. The CDR3 DNA sequence: TGTGCCAGCAGCATAGCTAGCGGGGGGGTAACAGATACGCAGTATTTT.

The V and J genes are TRBV7-8 and TRBJ2-1; 9 nucleotides agree with TRBD2. Germline assignment: CDR1 SGHVS and CDR2 FQNEAQ. This CDR3 has 15 residues. The V segment lost 4 bases and the J segment 4 bases; nucleotides outside the gene matches: 5. Written as DNA, the CDR3 is TGTGCCAGCAGCTCCAGACTAGCGGAGTACAATGAGCAGTTCTTC. As protein: CASSSRLAEYNEQFF.

The rearrangement links TRBV2 to TRBJ2-3; TRBD2 is a possible D gene (7 bases). Between the trimmed V and J ends, which lost 7 bases and 8 bases, there was a span of 16 bases. The CDR3 sequence is 13 residues long. The germline CDR1 and CDR2 sequences are SNHLY and FYNNEI. CDR3 bases: TGTGCCAGCACTGTGGCGGGGGCTCGTACGCAGTATTTT. It translates to CASTVAGARTQYF.

With respect to this clone: Other nucleotide sequences in the sample specify the same CDR3. V and J are TRBV11-3 and TRBJ1-1, with D possibly matching TRBD1 (5 bases). Trimming removed 5 bases at V and 5 bases at J, with 15 bases between. Germline V gene sequence: CDR1 SGHNT, CDR2 YENEEA. CDR3 size: 14 residues. CDR3 bases: TGTGCCAGCAGCCCCTCGTCAGGGCATACTGAAGCTTTCTTT. Translation: CASSPSSGHTEAFF. The full variable domain, its missing parts supplied by reference TRBV11-3 and TRBJ1-1, is EAGVVQSPRYKIIEKKQPVAFWCNPISGHNTLYWYLQNLGQGPELLIRYENEEAVDDSQLPKDRFSAERLKGVDSTLKIQPAELGDSAVYLCASSPSSGHTEAFFGQGTRLTVV.

The chain links TRBV5-1 to TRBJ2-1; 10 positions match TRBD2. The CDR3 is 16 residues long. The trim removed 4 bases at V and 4 bases at J, leaving 8 bases unmatched. Germline V gene sequence: CDR1 SGHRS, CDR2 YFSETQ. The chain's CDR3 is CASSLFSGGLYNEQFF. DNA for the CDR3: TGCGCCAGCAGCCTGTTTAGCGGGGGGTTATACAATGAGCAGTTCTTC.